The rows below give T cell receptor beta chains drawn from one sample of a study of blood T cell repertoires in COVID-19. The repertoire was sequenced with immunoSEQ multiplex PCR; TCRdb's copy has only in-frame clones and lacks some. The table includes some 60,000 clones, more than 75% detected once. The sample taken for sequencing was peripheral blood. These receptors came from a human donor in a cohort sampled during active COVID-19. The CDR3 runs from the conserved cysteine through the conserved F or W.

j_call v_call cdr3_aa
TRBJ1-2 TRBV2 CATASRLPFTYGYTF
TRBJ1-2 TRBV6-6 CASHRGGSYGYTF
TRBJ2-1 TRBV7-9 CASSLAGLAGGNEQFF
TRBJ1-2 TRBV25-1 CASSAGLGGSGYTF
TRBJ1-1 TRBV6-5 CASSYNLRGTEAFF
TRBJ2-3 TRBV5-1 CASSFGTSGGKITDTQYF
TRBJ1-2 TRBV9 CASRREGVADGYTF
TRBJ1-2 TRBV7-8 CASSPAAGSHGYTF
TRBJ2-5 TRBV7-8 CASRPRGAQETQYF
TRBJ1-1 TRBV6-6 CASSYQGGNTEAFF
TRBJ1-3 TRBV3-1/TRBV3-2 CASTPGGYGNTIYF
TRBJ1-5 TRBV28 CASSTIDSQPQHF
TRBJ2-2 TRBV28 CASSFGTGGTGELFF
TRBJ1-6 TRBV5-1 CASSRTGIDSPLHF
TRBJ2-2 TRBV2 CASRERGVPNTGELFF
TRBJ1-4 TRBV7-9 CASSLIGGNEKLFF
TRBJ1-4 TRBV5-1 CALRGKLFF
TRBJ2-1 TRBV20-1 CSASLGVGSYNEQFF
TRBJ2-5 TRBV5-1 CASSLWGGSGVPDTQYF
TRBJ1-1 TRBV29-1 CSTRSGGVGDTEAFF
TRBJ1-1 TRBV19 CASKEQGDTEAFF
TRBJ1-5 TRBV3-1/TRBV3-2 CASSLGGSQPQHF
TRBJ1-2 TRBV30 CAWSYNYGYTF
TRBJ1-1 TRBV11-1 CASTLEGRGSNTAFF
TRBJ1-4 TRBV15 CATSPGTGEEKLFF
TRBJ2-2 TRBV18 CASSPIGNSGNTGELFF
TRBJ2-2 TRBV2 CASSEGSERGGFTGELFF
TRBJ2-2 TRBV19 CASSIVTATGELFF
TRBJ2-7 TRBV29-1 CSVGRDRYEQYF
TRBJ1-5 TRBV11-2 CASSLAGNSNQPQHF
TRBJ2-5 TRBV7-8 CASSLWGGAQETQYF
TRBJ1-1 TRBV6-4 CASTLGQGTEAFF
TRBJ1-5 TRBV19 CASSIGSGQPQHF
TRBJ2-5 TRBV12-5 CASGLDTIQYF
TRBJ2-5 TRBV2 CASSEARTAQETQYF
TRBJ2-2 TRBV5-1 CASSSPTSGGQNTGELFF
TRBJ2-1 TRBV7-2 CASSASIAAPNEQFF
TRBJ1-1 TRBV11-3 CASSLGGVTGRTEAFF
TRBJ2-5 TRBV11-2 CASSPPGLAGGLKTQYF
TRBJ2-5 TRBV24-1 CATSDLTGPSGTQYF
TRBJ2-3 TRBV10-1 CASSERLTGDTQYF
TRBJ1-1 TRBV28 CASKSPGADTEAFF
TRBJ2-5 TRBV7-8 CASSSGGRDQETQYF
TRBJ2-2 TRBV10-3 CAISESQAGELFF
TRBJ1-1 TRBV6-5 CASRGTGELEAFF